These 10 T cell receptor beta chains originate from one sample sequenced in a study of regulatory T cells in long-lasting Graves disease. Libraries of TCR beta came from iRepertoire HTBI primers plus Arm-PCR of CDR3 regions. TCRdb passed the multiplex PCR reads through MiXCR, listing each CDR3 protein once. The sample consists of about 540,000 distinct CDR3 sequences, 13% of them appearing once. Documented time point: newly diagnosed GD, antithyroid drugs for less than 3 months. Extracted RNA from PBMCs served as the source of the TCR library. The same sample was also studied in work on T cells in Graves' hyperthyroidism and ophthalmopathy.

Sample: peripheral blood mononuclear cells (PBMCs), taken at new diagnosis, from a patient treated with antithyroid drugs. These receptor sequences come from a man aged 25-45 years with Graves disease.

J is TRBJ2-3 and V is TRBV6-2 or TRBV6-3; D call uncertain. Trimming cost V 6 bases and J 4 bases, with 11 bases left between them. This CDR3 has 13 amino acids. In germline, CDR1 is MNHEY, CDR2 SVGEGT. The CDR3 reads CASSLSSADTQYF. In nucleotides, the CDR3 is TGTGCCAGCAGCCTGTCTTCAGCAGATACGCAGTATTTT.

The chain recombines TRBV12-3 or TRBV12-4 with TRBJ1-3; no clear D gene. Trimming pared 3 bases from V and 11 bases from J, leaving 5 bases between. The length of the CDR3 is 10 residues. CDR3 in DNA: TGTGCCAGCAGTTTGGGTCCCATATATTTT. It encodes CASSLGPIYF.

This clonotype was counted ten times or more. The chain couples TRBV24-1 to TRBJ2-3, with 10 bases aligning to TRBD2. The ends lost 2 bases at V and 4 bases at J; junction bases unmatched: 5. The CDR3 spans 16 residues. CDR1 is KGHDR and CDR2 is SFDVKD in the germline V gene. CDR3 bases: TGTGCCACCAGTGATTGGGCTAGCGGGAGCTCAGATACGCAGTATTTT. It codes for CATSDWASGSSDTQYF.

The V and J genes are TRBV9 and TRBJ2-7; unclear D gene. Germline CDR1 is SGDLS and CDR2 is YYNGEE. V was shortened by 0 bases and J by 4 bases, with 11 bases between the two germline ends. The CDR3 length is 14 residues. The CDR3: CASSVGVGEYEQYF. CDR3 nucleotide sequence: TGTGCCAGCAGCGTAGGGGTAGGAGAATACGAGCAGTACTTC.

This clonotype appeared many times. The chain combines TRBV5-1 with TRBJ2-7; 8 bases agree with TRBD1. The CDR3 has 14 amino acids. V lost 3 bases, J lost 4 bases, and 6 bases stayed unmatched. CDR1 is SGHRS and CDR2 is YFSETQ in the germline V gene. CDR3 DNA: TGCGCCAGCAGCTCTGGACAGGGTTGGTACGAGCAGTACTTC. Encoded protein: CASSSGQGWYEQYF.

In this sample, this clonotype turned up many times. V is TRBV29-1 and J is TRBJ2-5; 9 bases fit TRBD1. J was trimmed by 4 bases and V by 5 bases; bases with no gene match: 11. The CDR3 contains 15 residues. The germline V gene has CDR1 SQVTM and CDR2 ANQGSEA. The CDR3 DNA sequence: TGCAGCGTTTTTACAGGGGGCGTAAGTGGAGAGACCCAGTACTTC. Its protein product is CSVFTGGVSGETQYF.

This clonotype has more than one count but fewer than ten. The chain recombines TRBV20-1 with TRBJ2-1; TRBD2 matches 11 bases. Per germline, CDR1 DFQATT and CDR2 SNEGSKA (reference sequence). The CDR3 loop spans 15 amino acids. The V gene end was trimmed by 3 bases and the J gene end by 2 bases; junction bases not matched to a gene: 3. The CDR3 loop is CSARTSGKTYNEQFF. CDR3 bases: TGCAGTGCTAGGACTAGCGGGAAGACCTACAATGAGCAGTTCTTC.

This clonotype has at least ten counts. V is TRBV20-1 and J is TRBJ2-7; 7 nucleotides line up with TRBD2. Germline-derived CDR1 and CDR2 are DFQATT and SNEGSKA (reference sequence). This CDR3 has 13 amino acids. Trimming removed 6 bases from V and 3 bases from J; junction bases left unmatched: 8. The CDR3 loop reads CSAPGTNLYEQYF. In DNA form, the CDR3 reads TGCAGTGCCCCCGGGACTAACCTCTACGAGCAGTACTTC.

This clonotype was seen many times. The CDR3 DNA reads TGTGCCAGCAGCCCACGGGGACTAGCGGGAGAGTTCGATGAGCAGTTCTTC. Protein sequence: CASSPRGLAGEFDEQFF. The rearrangement joins TRBV13 to TRBJ2-1; 14 bases are shared with TRBD2. The V gene end was trimmed by 5 bases and the J gene end by 8 bases; junction bases not matched to a gene: 11. CDR1 is PRHDT, CDR2 FYEKMQ, per germline (reference sequence). This CDR3 is 17 amino acids long.

As to this clonotype: A much larger clonotype is one base distant, so this may be a read error. J is TRBJ2-3 and V is TRBV30, with TRBD1 as a possible D gene (6 bases). Germline CDR1 and CDR2: GTSNPN and SVGIG (reference sequence). This CDR3 is 13 amino acids long. The CDR3 DNA is TGTGCCTGGGCTCAGGGGAGCACAGAGACGCAGTATTTT. Its protein is CAWAQGSTETQYF.